A selection of T cell receptor beta chains follows, all from one sample in a study of blood T cell repertoires in COVID-19. Libraries were prepared by immunoSEQ multiplex PCR; TCRdb keeps only in-frame clonotypes and omits some of them. The data contain 95,000 to 150,000 clones, 80% to 85% of them seen just once; the ten biggest clones take up roughly 4%. Sample: PBMCs or T cells enriched from blood (not recorded which). The receptors come from a woman in her twenties or thirties who had recovered from COVID-19. Both conserved end residues are trimmed from each CDR3.

J gene: TRBJ1-1; V gene: TRBV18; CDR3 protein: ASSFRDYNLNTEAF
J gene: TRBJ1-4; V gene: TRBV28; CDR3 protein: ASSSKWEFRRGKLF
J gene: TRBJ1-1; V gene: TRBV5-1; CDR3 protein: ASSLVQGKFAEAF
J gene: TRBJ1-2; V gene: TRBV7-9; CDR3 protein: ASSLDLQGADGYT
J gene: TRBJ1-1; V gene: TRBV29-1; CDR3 protein: SGGTGLDAEAF
J gene: TRBJ2-1; V gene: TRBV4-3; CDR3 protein: ASSQGTLAGAYNEQF
J gene: TRBJ1-1; V gene: TRBV4-2; CDR3 protein: ASSEQGLNTEAF
J gene: TRBJ2-2; V gene: TRBV28; CDR3 protein: ASRAWGRNTGELF
J gene: TRBJ2-7; V gene: TRBV5-3; CDR3 protein: ARSFQEYEQY
J gene: TRBJ1-2; V gene: TRBV27; CDR3 protein: ASSLTGGHGYT
J gene: TRBJ2-2; V gene: TRBV30; CDR3 protein: AWSAGARTGELF
J gene: TRBJ1-5; V gene: TRBV19; CDR3 protein: ASSIFSGQGISNQPQH
J gene: TRBJ2-6; V gene: TRBV7-2; CDR3 protein: ASSRVGTGGSGANVLT
J gene: TRBJ2-7; V gene: TRBV6-1; CDR3 protein: ASSDPGTSYEQY
J gene: TRBJ1-2; V gene: TRBV11-2; CDR3 protein: ASSLDRGRGYT
J gene: TRBJ2-1; V gene: TRBV4-3; CDR3 protein: ASSHYPGTSGRLF
J gene: TRBJ2-3; V gene: TRBV15; CDR3 protein: ATSRDPIVAGITDTQY
J gene: TRBJ2-7; V gene: TRBV11-2; CDR3 protein: ASSGRLAGAPYEQY
J gene: TRBJ2-7; V gene: TRBV4-3; CDR3 protein: ASSQEGSGPSYEQY
J gene: TRBJ1-5; V gene: TRBV19; CDR3 protein: ASSIDRGGNQPQH
J gene: TRBJ1-6; V gene: TRBV5-1; CDR3 protein: ASSVRRDNSPLH
J gene: TRBJ1-3; V gene: TRBV25-1; CDR3 protein: ASSDPGGGNTIY
J gene: TRBJ1-1; V gene: TRBV18; CDR3 protein: ASSPIREMGAF
J gene: TRBJ1-4; V gene: TRBV28; CDR3 protein: ASSTRDRGEKLF
J gene: TRBJ2-3; V gene: TRBV7-8; CDR3 protein: ASSRQRGRTDTQY
J gene: TRBJ2-7; V gene: TRBV27; CDR3 protein: ASSIVLAGGQHEQY
J gene: TRBJ2-1; V gene: TRBV6-5; CDR3 protein: ATARSPSDEQF